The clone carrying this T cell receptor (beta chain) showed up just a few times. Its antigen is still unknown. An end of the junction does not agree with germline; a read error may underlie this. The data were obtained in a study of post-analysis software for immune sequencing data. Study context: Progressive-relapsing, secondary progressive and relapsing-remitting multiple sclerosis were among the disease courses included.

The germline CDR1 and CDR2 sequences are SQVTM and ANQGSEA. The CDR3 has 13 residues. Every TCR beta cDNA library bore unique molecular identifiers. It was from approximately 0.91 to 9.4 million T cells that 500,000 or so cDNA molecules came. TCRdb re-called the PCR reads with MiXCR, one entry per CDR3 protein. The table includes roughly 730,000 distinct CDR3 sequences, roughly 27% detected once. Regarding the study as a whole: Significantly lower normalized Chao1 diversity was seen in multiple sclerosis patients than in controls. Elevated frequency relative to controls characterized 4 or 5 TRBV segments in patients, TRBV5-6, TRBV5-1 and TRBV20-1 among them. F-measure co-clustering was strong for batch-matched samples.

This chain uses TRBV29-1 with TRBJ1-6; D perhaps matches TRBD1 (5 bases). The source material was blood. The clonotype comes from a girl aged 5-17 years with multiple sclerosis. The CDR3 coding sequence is TGCAGCGTTGCAAGGGGCCCAAATTCGCCCCTCCACTTT. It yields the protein CSVARGPNSPLHF.